A single sample is the source of the 30 T cell receptor beta chains below, sequenced in a study of blood T cell repertoires in COVID-19 (dated by TCRdb to 2018 to 2020). Library generation was performed with the immunoSEQ multiplex PCR assay. TCRdb obtained this table from immuneACCESS and retained in-frame rearrangements with V and J assigned. These tables miss some clones; where compared with another copy, unresolved V genes account for less than half of the shortfall, and the remainder is unexplained. For this sample the table gives about 280,000 clones, of which around 88% were detected only once. Approximately 5.7% of the sample is in the top ten clones. The specimen sequenced was PBMCs or T cells enriched from blood (not recorded which). These receptors were collected from a woman in her thirties or forties who had recovered from COVID-19.

The V call is TRBV5-8, the J call TRBJ2-5; 8 bases agree with TRBD1. This CDR3 spans 16 amino acids. With V trimmed by 4 bases and J by 3 bases, 11 bases remained unmatched. The germline gives CDR1 SGHTS, CDR2 YDEGEE. The CDR3 DNA reads as TGTGCCAGCAGCCTGCACAGGGGGAACACCAAAGAGACCCAGTACTTC. Amino acid sequence: CASSLHRGNTKETQYF. The complete variable domain, with remaining parts taken from reference TRBV5-8 and TRBJ2-5, reads EAGVTQSPTHLIKTRGQQATLRCSPISGHTSVYWYQQALGLGLQFLLWYDEGEERNRGNFPPRFSGRQFPNYSSELNVNALELEDSALYLCASSLHRGNTKETQYFGPGTRLLVL.

This rearrangement joins TRBV5-4 to TRBJ2-1; no reliable D call. V lost 0 bases and J 0 bases, leaving 7 bases between the germline ends. Per the germline V gene, CDR1 is SGHNT and CDR2 is YYREEE (reference sequence). This CDR3 spans 15 amino acids. In DNA form, the CDR3 reads TGTGCCAGCAGCTTGGACTCGAGCTCCTACAATGAGCAGTTCTTC. This gives the protein CASSLDSSSYNEQFF.

The rearrangement joins TRBV7-9 to TRBJ1-6; D is unresolved. Germline values: CDR1 SEHNR, CDR2 FQNEAQ (reference sequence). V was pared by 4 bases and J by 7 bases, with 14 bases between. The CDR3 runs to 15 residues. The DNA of the CDR3 is TGTGCCAGCAGCTCGCCTCGGGTCGGGAATTCACCCCTCCACTTT. It specifies CASSSPRVGNSPLHF.

The chain is built from TRBV5-6 and TRBJ1-1; D is perhaps TRBD1 (5 bases). V was pared by 2 bases and J by 1 base, with 9 bases between. The CDR3 spans 14 residues. Germline loops: CDR1 SGHDT, CDR2 YYEEEE. CDR3 residues: CASSFVDTNTEAFF. The CDR3 nucleotides read TGTGCCAGCAGCTTCGTGGACACGAACACTGAAGCTTTCTTT. Filled out from reference TRBV5-6 and TRBJ1-1, the complete variable domain reads DAGVTQSPTHLIKTRGQQVTLRCSPKSGHDTVSWYQQALGQGPQFIFQYYEEEERQRGNFPDRFSGHQFPNYSSELNVNALLLGDSALYLCASSFVDTNTEAFFGQGTRLTVV.

This chain links TRBV11-2 with TRBJ2-7; 10 nucleotides match TRBD1. V was clipped by 6 bases and J by 1 base; unmatched bases: 9. Germline CDR1 SGHAT, CDR2 FQNNGV. The CDR3 is 16 residues long. The CDR3 loop is CASSSDGTGVSYEQYF. DNA of the CDR3: TGTGCCAGCAGTTCTGACGGGACAGGGGTATCCTACGAGCAGTACTTC.

The chain employs TRBV3-1 (or the pseudogene TRBV3-2) and TRBJ2-1, with TRBD2 identical over 7 bases. After removal of 1 base from V and 6 bases from J, the junction contained 12 bases not matched to a gene. Germline CDR1 is LGHDT and CDR2 is YNNKEL (reference sequence). The CDR3 covers 17 residues. The CDR3 sequence is CASSQGLRGGAPNEQFF. DNA of the CDR3: TGTGCCAGCAGCCAAGGGTTGCGGGGAGGGGCCCCCAATGAGCAGTTCTTC.

V gene TRBV5-1 combines with J gene TRBJ2-2; 7 nucleotides align to TRBD1. V shed 3 bases and J 2 bases; nucleotides not matched to a gene: 7. Germline V gives CDR1 SGHRS, CDR2 YFSETQ. The CDR3 spans 16 residues. CDR3 coding DNA: TGCGCCAGCAGCTCGACCGGGACAGAAAACACCGGGGAGCTGTTTTTT. Its protein product is CASSSTGTENTGELFF. Full variable domain (missing parts from reference TRBV5-1 and TRBJ2-2): KAGVTQTPRYLIKTRGQQVTLSCSPISGHRSVSWYQQTPGQGLQFLFEYFSETQRNKGNFPGRFSGRQFSNSRSEMNVSTLELGDSALYLCASSSTGTENTGELFFGEGSRLTVL.

The CDR3 sequence: CASSNSGTIHEQYF. Here the CDR3 DNA reads TGTGCCAGCAGCAACAGCGGGACCATCCACGAGCAGTACTTC. The chain is built from TRBV28 and TRBJ2-7; 7 nucleotides match TRBD2. The CDR3 has 14 amino acids. The junction had 10 bases not matched to a gene; V was cut back by 6 bases and J by 5 bases. Per the germline V gene, CDR1 is MDHEN and CDR2 is SYDVKM.

The chain links TRBV28 to TRBJ1-2; D call uncertain. V lost 6 bases and J 1 base, leaving 9 bases between the germline ends. The CDR3 has 13 residues. Germline V gene data show CDR1 as MDHEN and CDR2 as SYDVKM. This CDR3 is CASRDGNNYGYTF. The DNA for the CDR3 is TGTGCCAGCAGGGACGGGAATAACTATGGCTACACCTTC.

The rearrangement uses TRBV10-2 and TRBJ2-7, with a tentative D call TRBD2 (5 bases). The CDR3 length is 14 residues. In germline, CDR1 is WSHSY, CDR2 SAAADI. V was shortened by 2 bases and J by 7 bases, with 15 bases between the two germline ends. CDR3 amino acids: CASSEVVREGEQYF. The DNA of the CDR3 is TGCGCCAGCAGTGAGGTAGTGAGGGAAGGAGAGCAGTACTTC.

This sequence joins TRBV5-1 and TRBJ2-3; 12 bases map to TRBD2. CDR1 SGHRS and CDR2 YFSETQ come from the germline V gene. The CDR3 length is 17 residues. V lost 5 bases to trimming and J lost 2 bases; unmatched junction nucleotides: 9. The CDR3 loop is CASRPSLAGGSTDTQYF. The CDR3 DNA reads TGCGCCAGCAGGCCCTCACTAGCGGGAGGATCCACAGATACGCAGTATTTT.

V is TRBV29-1 and J is TRBJ2-3; tentatively, D is TRBD1 (6 bases). Germline V gene data show CDR1 as SQVTM and CDR2 as ANQGSEA. Trimming cost V 7 bases and J 1 base, with 15 bases left between them. The CDR3 sequence is 14 residues long. The CDR3 nucleotides are TGCAGCGCATCCCAGGGGCGAGGCACAGATACGCAGTATTTT. This gives the protein CSASQGRGTDTQYF.

This chain joins TRBV7-9 and TRBJ1-2; tentative D call: TRBD1 (6 bases). In germline, CDR1 is SEHNR, CDR2 FQNEAQ (reference sequence). The CDR3 runs 15 residues. V was cut by 2 bases and J by 4 bases, with 14 bases left in between. CDR3 loop: CASSLIGGAGYGYTF. The CDR3 bases are TGTGCCAGCAGCTTAATTGGGGGGGCCGGCTATGGCTACACCTTC. Based on the CDR3 plus reference TRBV7-9 and TRBJ1-2, the full variable domain is DTGVSQNPRHKITKRGQNVTFRCDPISEHNRLYWYRQTLGQGPEFLTYFQNEAQLEKSRLLSDRFSAERPKGSFSTLEIQRTEQGDSAMYLCASSLIGGAGYGYTFGSGTRLTVV.

This clone appeared once. V usage is TRBV6-5 and J usage is TRBJ1-3; the D gene is possibly TRBD1 (6 bases). The CDR3 is made up of 15 amino acids. Trimming took off 7 bases at V and 0 bases at J, with 13 bases between the two ends. Germline assignment: CDR1 MNHEY and CDR2 SVGAGI. CDR3 DNA: TGTGCCAGCACTCCCCAGGGGTTCTCTGGAAACACCATATATTTT. It yields the protein CASTPQGFSGNTIYF.

This sequence joins TRBV5-1 and TRBJ2-5; 8 nucleotides agree with TRBD1. CDR1 SGHRS and CDR2 YFSETQ come from the germline V gene. Unmatched junction bases numbered 2, after V lost 0 bases and J lost 4 bases. The CDR3 extends over 14 amino acids. The DNA of the CDR3 is TGCGCCAGCAGCTTGGTTCAGGGGGCAGAGACCCAGTACTTC. Its protein is CASSLVQGAETQYF.

This clone was seen once. V and J are TRBV5-5 and TRBJ1-5; no clear D gene. Deletions cut 0 bases from V and 5 bases from J, with 6 bases between. The CDR3 sequence is 13 residues long. Germline lookup yields CDR1 SGHKS and CDR2 YYEKEE (reference sequence). CDR3 region: CASSLVEDQPQHF. CDR3 sequence (DNA): TGTGCCAGCAGCTTGGTAGAAGATCAGCCCCAGCATTTT.

This chain uses TRBV28 with TRBJ2-5; no reliable D call. The CDR3 runs to 10 residues. V was cut by 8 bases and J by 5 bases, with 6 bases left in between. Germline V gene data show CDR1 as MDHEN and CDR2 as SYDVKM. In DNA form, the CDR3 reads TGTGCCAGCCGCCGGGAGACCCAGTACTTC. Protein product: CASRRETQYF.

V gene TRBV19 combines with J gene TRBJ2-1, with TRBD2 identical over 9 bases. The length of the CDR3 is 16 residues. Germline CDR1 reads LNHDA; CDR2 reads SQIVND (reference sequence). V shed 3 bases and J 0 bases; nucleotides not matched to a gene: 3. CDR3 bases: TGTGCCAGTAGTATTCAGACTAGCGGCTCCTACAATGAGCAGTTCTTC. Translated, it gives CASSIQTSGSYNEQFF.

V gene TRBV19 combines with J gene TRBJ1-2; TRBD1 might be the D (6 bases). CDR3 length equals 13 residues. Germline CDR1 reads LNHDA; CDR2 reads SQIVND (reference sequence). The V end lost 5 bases, the J end lost 7 bases, and 14 bases lay between the germline ends. CDR3 loop: CASSLHRALGYTF. In DNA form, the CDR3 reads TGTGCCAGTAGTCTACACAGGGCTCTTGGCTACACCTTC.

V is TRBV24-1 and J is TRBJ2-1; D unresolved. Germline V gene lookup returns CDR1 KGHDR and CDR2 SFDVKD. This CDR3 comprises 11 residues. V shed 3 bases and J shed 8 bases, with 4 bases lying between them. This chain's CDR3 is CATSDRDEQFF. Written as DNA, the CDR3 is TGTGCCACCAGTGATCGCGATGAGCAGTTCTTC.

The chain carries TRBV5-4 and TRBJ2-3; the match to TRBD2 covers 8 bases. V lost 7 bases and J lost 2; bases outside the gene matches: 12. The germline CDR1 and CDR2 sequences are SGHNT and YYREEE (reference sequence). This CDR3 spans 16 amino acids. The CDR3: CASRPELAAYTDTQYF. The CDR3 nucleotides are TGTGCCAGCCGACCCGAACTAGCGGCTTACACAGATACGCAGTATTTT.

J is TRBJ2-1 and V is TRBV4-3; 10 bases line up with TRBD2. The trim removed 3 bases at V and 4 bases at J, leaving 6 bases unmatched. Looked up from germline, CDR1 is LGHNA and CDR2 is YSLEER. This CDR3 is 16 amino acids long. CDR3 sequence (DNA): TGCGCCAGCAGCCAGCGCCCTAGCGGGAGTTACAATGAGCAGTTCTTC. Translated, it gives CASSQRPSGSYNEQFF.

DNA of the CDR3: TGTGCCAGTAGCCCTTCCGAAACCATTCCCAAAGCCTATGGCTACACCTTC. Translation: CASSPSETIPKAYGYTF. J is TRBJ1-2 and V is TRBV19; the D is unclear. Germline V gives CDR1 LNHDA, CDR2 SQIVND (reference sequence). This CDR3 region has 17 residues. V was shortened by 6 bases and J by 4 bases, with 24 bases between the two germline ends.

The rearrangement joins TRBV28 to TRBJ1-5; TRBD1 matches 8 bases. Germline assignment: CDR1 MDHEN and CDR2 SYDVKM. This CDR3 is built from 15 residues. The trim removed 2 bases at V and 6 bases at J, leaving 6 bases unmatched. The CDR3 here is CASSLDTTGGQPQHF. In DNA, the CDR3 is TGTGCCAGCAGTTTAGACACAACAGGGGGTCAGCCCCAGCATTTT.

This clone was recorded once. J is TRBJ2-3 and V is TRBV7-2; 11 bases match TRBD2. The J segment lost 1 base and the V segment lost 6 bases, leaving 6 bases of the junction unmatched. This CDR3 contains 16 residues. Germline CDR1 and CDR2: SGHTA and FQGNSA. This CDR3 is CASRTTGLAGTDTQYF. The CDR3 DNA reads as TGTGCCAGCAGAACTACGGGACTAGCGGGCACAGATACGCAGTATTTT.

The chain recombines TRBV7-2 with TRBJ2-3; no clear D. The CDR3 runs 13 residues. The V gene lost 5 bases and the J gene lost 9 bases, with 15 bases spanning the gap. Germline CDR1 reads SGHTA; CDR2 reads FQGNSA. The CDR3 sequence is CASSPAPGFTQYF. Here the CDR3 DNA reads TGTGCCAGCAGCCCGGCCCCAGGTTTCACGCAGTATTTT.

This clone was detected only once. The genes are TRBV3-1 (or the pseudogene TRBV3-2) and TRBJ1-1; no clear D gene. Between the trimmed V and J ends, which lost 1 base and 2 bases, there was a span of 2 bases. This CDR3 is built from 12 residues. Germline CDR1 is LGHDT and CDR2 is YNNKEL (reference sequence). The CDR3 region is CASSQANTEAFF. In nucleotides, the CDR3 is TGTGCCAGCAGCCAAGCAAACACTGAAGCTTTCTTT.

The chain is built from TRBV12-3 or TRBV12-4 and TRBJ1-5; D perhaps matches TRBD1 (5 bases). The CDR3 totals 13 residues. The V gene lost 5 bases and the J gene lost 7 bases, with 12 bases spanning the gap. CDR3 coding DNA: TGTGCCAGCAGTGCGCAGGGCCCCCAGCCCCAGCATTTT. It translates to CASSAQGPQPQHF.

The V call is TRBV28, the J call TRBJ1-1; maybe TRBD1 (6 bases). The germline gives CDR1 MDHEN, CDR2 SYDVKM. CDR3 size: 13 residues. Between the trimmed V and J ends, which lost 6 bases and 3 bases, there was a span of 11 bases. CDR3 region: CASRQGTDTEAFF. The CDR3 coding sequence is TGTGCCAGCAGACAGGGTACGGACACTGAAGCTTTCTTT.

This sequence joins TRBV6-6 and TRBJ2-2; 7 positions agree with TRBD1. Germline CDR1 MNHNY, CDR2 SVGAGI (reference sequence). Germline trimming cut 8 bases from V and 7 bases from J; bases unmatched to any gene: 16. The CDR3 extends over 16 amino acids. CDR3 residues: CASGTGDLPSGGELFF. CDR3 bases: TGTGCCAGCGGCACAGGGGATCTCCCAAGTGGCGGGGAGCTGTTTTTT.